This is a list of T cell receptor beta chains from one sample in a study of blood T cell repertoires in COVID-19. Some clones are missing from TCRdb's copy, which holds only in-frame ones; the method was immunoSEQ multiplex PCR. The top ten hold around 3.2% of the sample, which has about 110,000 clones, 70% to 90% seen once. Sequenced input: peripheral blood. The receptors come from a woman in her forties or fifties with acute or convalescent COVID-19. Each CDR3 is given with its conserved first and last residue. D genes are given only for firm matches. The size field is filled for only some rows; it gives once, few, many or a size class.

v_call	d_call	j_call	clone_size	cdr3_nt	cdr3_aa
TRBV15	TRBD1	TRBJ1-5	-	TGTGCCACCAGCACCTCAGGACAGGGGAGTTATCAGCCCCAGCATTTT	CATSTSGQGSYQPQHF
TRBV4-2	TRBD2	TRBJ2-7	-	TGTGCCAGCAGCCAAGCGCTAGCGGGAGTGTACGAGCAGTACTTC	CASSQALAGVYEQYF
TRBV2	TRBD1	TRBJ2-1	-	TGTGCCAGCAGTGAAGCGAGGAGGACAGGGGTTAACTACAATGAGCAGTTCTTC	CASSEARRTGVNYNEQFF
TRBV30	-	TRBJ1-1	-	TGTGCCTGGAGTTTAGGCAGGGAGAACACTGAAGCTTTCTTT	CAWSLGRENTEAFF
TRBV28	-	TRBJ1-5	-	TGTGCCAGCAGTACGACGGGGAGAGGGAGGAACAATCAGCCCCAGCATTTT	CASSTTGRGRNNQPQHF
TRBV27	-	TRBJ2-7	-	TGTGCCAGCAGTCACCTCCCCGGGGGGCAGGAGAGAGTGGGCGAGCAGTACTTC	CASSHLPGGQERVGEQYF
TRBV11-2	-	TRBJ2-7	-	TGTGCCAGCAGCCCAGCGTGGTGGAGGCCCTACGAGCAGTACTTC	CASSPAWWRPYEQYF
TRBV7-7	TRBD1	TRBJ2-5	-	TGTGCCAGCAGCGAAGTGGGGGCAGGGGGCCAAGAGACCCAGTACTTC	CASSEVGAGGQETQYF
TRBV9	-	TRBJ1-5	-	TGTGCCAGCAGCGCAGGGGTAAATCAGCCCCAGCATTTT	CASSAGVNQPQHF
TRBV15	TRBD1	TRBJ2-1	few	TGTGCCACCAGCCTGGACAGGGGTTATCACAATGAGCAGTTCTTC	CATSLDRGYHNEQFF
TRBV27	TRBD2	TRBJ2-7	-	TGTGCCAGCAGGGTGGGAGGGAGGAGCTCCTACGAGCAGTACTTC	CASRVGGRSSYEQYF
TRBV5-1	-	TRBJ2-5	once	TGCGCCAGCAGCTCTTCAGGGGAAGAGACCCAGTACTTC	CASSSSGEETQYF
TRBV29-1	TRBD2	TRBJ2-1	-	TGCAGCGTTGGAACTTCGGGACTAGTCAATGAGCAGTTCTTC	CSVGTSGLVNEQFF
TRBV18	-	TRBJ1-1	-	TGTGCCAGCTCAGGAGATGGAACTGAAGCTTTCTTT	CASSGDGTEAFF
TRBV27	TRBD1	TRBJ2-5	-	TGTGCCAGCAGCCCCGGGACAGGGATCCAAGAGACCCAGTACTTC	CASSPGTGIQETQYF
TRBV28	-	TRBJ2-1	-	TGTGCCAGCAGTTTATATAACAATGAGCAGTTCTTC	CASSLYNNEQFF
TRBV5-5	-	TRBJ1-6	-	TGTGCCAGCAGCTTGGCGAGCTCCTATAATTCACCCCTCCACTTT	CASSLASSYNSPLHF
TRBV15	-	TRBJ2-1	-	TGTGCCACCAGCAGGGTTTCTCAGGGTGAGCAGTTCTTC	CATSRVSQGEQFF
TRBV18	-	TRBJ1-2	-	TGTGCCAGCTCACCACCGGACGGGGTTCGGGCCTATGGCTACACCTTC	CASSPPDGVRAYGYTF
TRBV5-5	TRBD2	TRBJ2-1	-	TGTGCCAGCAGCTTGCAGTCTAGCGGGAGCAATGAGCAGTTCTTC	CASSLQSSGSNEQFF
TRBV9	TRBD2	TRBJ2-3	-	TGTGCCAGCAGCGCACTAGCGGGGGACATAGATACGCAGTATTTT	CASSALAGDIDTQYF
TRBV14	-	TRBJ1-3	-	TGTGCCAGCAGCCCCAATCTGAGATCTGGAAACACCATATATTTT	CASSPNLRSGNTIYF
TRBV7-2	-	TRBJ2-2	-	TGTGCCAGCAGCTTAGAGAGAGCCACCGGGGAGCTGTTTTTT	CASSLERATGELFF
TRBV6-1	-	TRBJ2-7	few	TGTGCCAGCAGTGAATTAACAGTGGCGTACTTC	CASSELTVAYF
TRBV7-2	-	TRBJ2-7	-	TGTGCCAGCAGCTTAGGGGCCCCCCGCGCCATCGCCGAGCAGTACTTC	CASSLGAPRAIAEQYF
TRBV18	TRBD1	TRBJ2-3	-	TGTGCCAGCTCACTCGGACAGGGAGGCCGCACAGATACGCAGTATTTT	CASSLGQGGRTDTQYF
TRBV6-5	TRBD2	TRBJ2-7	-	TGTGCCAGCAGTCGTTCCGGGACTAGCTCTGAGTACTTC	CASSRSGTSSEYF
TRBV27	-	TRBJ2-7	-	TGTGCCAGCAGACCCGACAACTCCTACGAGCAGTACTTC	CASRPDNSYEQYF
TRBV19	TRBD2	TRBJ2-1	-	TGTGCCAGTAGTACGGGACTAGGAGGTGAGCAGTTCTTC	CASSTGLGGEQFF
TRBV5-1	TRBD1	TRBJ2-7	-	TGCGCCAGCAGCTCAGGACAGGTTCTCTCCGGCGAGCAGTACTTC	CASSSGQVLSGEQYF
TRBV2	TRBD1	TRBJ2-3	-	TGTGCCGGGGTACAGGGGGCCTTCACAGATACGCAGTATTTT	CAGVQGAFTDTQYF
TRBV27	-	TRBJ1-5	-	TGTGCCAGCAGTCCCCGGGGTTATAGCAATCAGCCCCAGCATTTT	CASSPRGYSNQPQHF
TRBV7-7	TRBD2	TRBJ2-7	-	TGTGCCAGCAGCCCCAGCGGGAGGAATGGGTCGTACGAGCAGTACTTC	CASSPSGRNGSYEQYF
TRBV19	TRBD2	TRBJ2-3	few	TGTGCCAGTAGTATAGGACTAGCGCCTAGCACAGATACGCAGTATTTT	CASSIGLAPSTDTQYF
TRBV6-5	-	TRBJ2-7	-	TGTGCCAGCAGAAATGCCTACTCCTACGAGCAGTACTTC	CASRNAYSYEQYF
TRBV18	-	TRBJ1-5	-	TGTGCCAGCTCACCTGCGGGCCTGGGCGCTCAGCCCCAGCATTTT	CASSPAGLGAQPQHF
TRBV7-2	-	TRBJ1-1	-	TGTGCCAGCAGTAAGGGAGAGTACACTGAAGCTTTCTTT	CASSKGEYTEAFF
TRBV3-1/TRBV3-2	-	TRBJ2-3	few	TGTGCCAGCAGCCCTACTAGCATGGGCACAGATACGCAGTATTTT	CASSPTSMGTDTQYF
TRBV2	TRBD2	TRBJ2-1	-	TGTGCCAGCAGCCGGGAGGCGACCTACAATGAGCAGTTCTTC	CASSREATYNEQFF
TRBV4-1	TRBD1	TRBJ2-3	-	TGCGCCAGCAGCCAATCAAGGGTCGGGACAGGGGGCAATACGCAGTATTTT	CASSQSRVGTGGNTQYF
TRBV7-9	-	TRBJ1-4	-	TGTGCCAGCAGCTTAGCTCTCGGACAGTCAACTAATGAAAAACTGTTTTTT	CASSLALGQSTNEKLFF
TRBV6-5	TRBD1	TRBJ2-7	-	TGTGCCAGCAGTCACCAACGAGGGACAGCCTACGAGCAGTACTTC	CASSHQRGTAYEQYF
TRBV28	TRBD1	TRBJ2-1	-	TGTGCCAGCACCCCCGGGACAGCGAACTCTAATGAGCAGTTCTTC	CASTPGTANSNEQFF
TRBV3-1/TRBV3-2	-	TRBJ1-6	-	TGTGCCAGCAGCCAAGAAACCGGCTATAATTCACCCCTCCACTTT	CASSQETGYNSPLHF
TRBV6-1	TRBD1	TRBJ1-6	-	TGTGCCAGCAGTACGAGACAGGGAACTAATTCACCCCTCCACTTT	CASSTRQGTNSPLHF
TRBV2	TRBD1	TRBJ1-5	-	TGTGCCAGCAGCGCTGGACAGGGGAATAGCAATCAGCCCCAGCATTTT	CASSAGQGNSNQPQHF
TRBV13	TRBD1	TRBJ1-6	few	TGTGCCAGCAGCTTAGCCCTTTATCCAGGGGGCCATTCACCCCTCCACTTT	CASSLALYPGGHSPLHF
TRBV19	-	TRBJ2-7	once	TGTGCCAGTAGTATTGCGTCCGGAGACGAGCAGTACTTC	CASSIASGDEQYF
TRBV19	-	TRBJ2-2	-	TGTGCCAGTAGACCCCTTTGGGCGGGAAGAGGACCCACCGGGGAGCTGTTTTTT	CASRPLWAGRGPTGELFF
TRBV2	-	TRBJ2-7	once	TGTGCCAGCAGCGAGGGCTCTGGTTTGGAGCAGTACTTC	CASSEGSGLEQYF
TRBV29-1	-	TRBJ1-4	-	TGCAGCGTTGAGGCGGACAGCGGTGGAAAACTGTTTTTT	CSVEADSGGKLFF
TRBV6-1	-	TRBJ1-5	-	TGTGCCAGCAGTGAAGGGGCAGGCCGGCCCCAGCATTTT	CASSEGAGRPQHF
TRBV5-6	-	TRBJ2-2	-	TGTGCCAGCAGGGCCCGAGGGCGGTACACCGGGGAGCTGTTTTTT	CASRARGRYTGELFF
TRBV5-4	-	TRBJ2-7	-	TGTGCCAGCAGCTTAGCAGGGCGACTCTCCTACGAGCAGTACTTC	CASSLAGRLSYEQYF
TRBV14	-	TRBJ2-7	-	TGTGCCAGCAGCCAAATGACAGCTACCGAGCAGTACTTC	CASSQMTATEQYF
TRBV18	-	TRBJ2-1	-	TGTGCCAGCTCACCACCCGGGGGAGGCCGATTGAGTGAGCAGTTCTTC	CASSPPGGGRLSEQFF
TRBV24-1	TRBD1	TRBJ1-1	-	TGTGCCACCAGTGTCGGACAGGGTTCCACTGAAGCTTTCTTT	CATSVGQGSTEAFF
TRBV6-2/TRBV6-3	TRBD2	TRBJ2-7	-	TGTGCCAGCAGTTACGGGGTTAGCGGGAGCTTCTCCTACGAGCAGTACTTC	CASSYGVSGSFSYEQYF
TRBV7-6	-	TRBJ1-3	-	TGTGCCAGCAGCCCAAGGGGGGGCTCTGGAAACACCATATATTTT	CASSPRGGSGNTIYF
TRBV5-1	-	TRBJ2-7	-	TGCGCCAGCAGCTTGGCGGGGGAGGAAAGAAACGAGCAGTACTTC	CASSLAGEERNEQYF